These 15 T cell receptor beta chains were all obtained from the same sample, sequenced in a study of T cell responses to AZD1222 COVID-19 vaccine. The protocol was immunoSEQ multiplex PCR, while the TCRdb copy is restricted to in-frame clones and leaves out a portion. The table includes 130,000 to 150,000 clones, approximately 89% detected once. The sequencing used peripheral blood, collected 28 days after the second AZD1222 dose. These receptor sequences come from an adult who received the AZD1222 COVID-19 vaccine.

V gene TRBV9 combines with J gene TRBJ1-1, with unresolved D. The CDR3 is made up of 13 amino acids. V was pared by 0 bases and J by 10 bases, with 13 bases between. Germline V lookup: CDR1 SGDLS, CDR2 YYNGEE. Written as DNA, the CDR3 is TGTGCCAGCAGCGTAGTACTAGGGTCCCCAGCTTTCTTT. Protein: CASSVVLGSPAFF.

The CDR3 region has the DNA TGTGCCTGGAGCCCCGGGCCCCGGGACGCTTTCTTT. Protein sequence: CAWSPGPRDAFF. This chain joins TRBV30 and TRBJ1-1; perhaps TRBD1 as D (5 bases). There are 12 residues in the CDR3. Trimming left V 3 bases short and J 11 bases short, with 16 bases between. Germline CDR1 and CDR2: GTSNPN and SVGIG (reference sequence).

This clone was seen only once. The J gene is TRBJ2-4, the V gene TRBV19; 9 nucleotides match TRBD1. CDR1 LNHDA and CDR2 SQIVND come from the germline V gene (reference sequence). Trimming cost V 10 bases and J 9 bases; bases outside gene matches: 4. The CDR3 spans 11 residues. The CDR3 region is CATSDRGIQYF. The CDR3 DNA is TGTGCCACCTCGGACAGGGGCATTCAGTACTTC.

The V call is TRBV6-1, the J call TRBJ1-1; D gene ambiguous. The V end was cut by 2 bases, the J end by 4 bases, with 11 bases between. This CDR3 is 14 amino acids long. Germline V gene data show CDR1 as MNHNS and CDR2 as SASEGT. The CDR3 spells CASSERAVGTEAFF. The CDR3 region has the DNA TGTGCCAGCAGTGAAAGAGCCGTGGGCACTGAAGCTTTCTTT.

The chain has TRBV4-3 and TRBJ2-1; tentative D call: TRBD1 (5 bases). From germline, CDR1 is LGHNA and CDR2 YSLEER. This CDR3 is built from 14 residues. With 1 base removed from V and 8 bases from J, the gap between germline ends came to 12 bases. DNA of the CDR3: TGCGCCAGCAGCCAAGCGATCCAGGGCCATGAGCAGTTCTTC. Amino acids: CASSQAIQGHEQFF.

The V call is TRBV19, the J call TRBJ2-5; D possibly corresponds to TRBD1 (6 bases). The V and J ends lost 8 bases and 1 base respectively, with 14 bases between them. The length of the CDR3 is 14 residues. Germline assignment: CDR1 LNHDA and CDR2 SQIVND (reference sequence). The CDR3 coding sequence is TGTGCCAGTCGGCGGACAGCGATCCAAGAGACCCAGTACTTC. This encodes CASRRTAIQETQYF.

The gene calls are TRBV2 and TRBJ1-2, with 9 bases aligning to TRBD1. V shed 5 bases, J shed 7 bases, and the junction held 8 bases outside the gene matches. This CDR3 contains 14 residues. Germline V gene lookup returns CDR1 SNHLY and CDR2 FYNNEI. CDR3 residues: CASSYTDRGSGYTF. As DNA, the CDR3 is TGTGCCAGCAGTTATACGGACAGGGGTAGTGGCTACACCTTC.

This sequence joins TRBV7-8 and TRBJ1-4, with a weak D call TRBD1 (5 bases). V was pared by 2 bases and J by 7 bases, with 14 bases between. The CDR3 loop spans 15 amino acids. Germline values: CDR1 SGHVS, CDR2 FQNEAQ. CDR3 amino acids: CASSLRPEGIEKLFF. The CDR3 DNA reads TGTGCCAGCAGCTTACGTCCCGAGGGGATTGAAAAACTGTTTTTT.

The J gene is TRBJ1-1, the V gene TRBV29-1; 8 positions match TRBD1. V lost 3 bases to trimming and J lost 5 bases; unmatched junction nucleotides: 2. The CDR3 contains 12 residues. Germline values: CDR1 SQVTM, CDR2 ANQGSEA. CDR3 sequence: CSVDTGGTEAFF. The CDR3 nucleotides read TGCAGCGTTGACACAGGGGGGACTGAAGCTTTCTTT.

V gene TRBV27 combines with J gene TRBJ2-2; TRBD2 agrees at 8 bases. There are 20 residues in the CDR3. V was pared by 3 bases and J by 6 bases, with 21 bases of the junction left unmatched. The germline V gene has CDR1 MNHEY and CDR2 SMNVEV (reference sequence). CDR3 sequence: CASSLQPPPLAGPNAGELFF. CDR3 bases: TGTGCCAGCAGTTTGCAACCCCCCCCTTTAGCGGGACCCAACGCCGGGGAGCTGTTTTTT.

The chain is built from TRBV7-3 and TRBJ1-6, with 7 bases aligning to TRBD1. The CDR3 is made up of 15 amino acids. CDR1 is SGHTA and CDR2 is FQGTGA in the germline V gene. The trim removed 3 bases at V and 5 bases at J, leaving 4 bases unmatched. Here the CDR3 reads CASSLGQINNSPLHF. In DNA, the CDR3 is TGTGCCAGCAGCTTGGGACAGATCAATAATTCACCCCTCCACTTT.

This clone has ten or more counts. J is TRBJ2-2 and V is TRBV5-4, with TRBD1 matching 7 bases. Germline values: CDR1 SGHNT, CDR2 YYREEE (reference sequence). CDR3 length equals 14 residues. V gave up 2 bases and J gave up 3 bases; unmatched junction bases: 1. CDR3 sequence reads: CASSLGQDTGELFF. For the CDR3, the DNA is TGTGCCAGCAGCTTAGGACAGGACACCGGGGAGCTGTTTTTT.

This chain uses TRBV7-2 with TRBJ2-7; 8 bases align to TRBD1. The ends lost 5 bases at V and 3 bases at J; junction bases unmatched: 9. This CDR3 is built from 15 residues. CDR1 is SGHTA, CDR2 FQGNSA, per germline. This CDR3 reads CASSQDPGTGYEQYF. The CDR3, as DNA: TGTGCCAGCAGCCAAGATCCCGGGACAGGCTACGAGCAGTACTTC.

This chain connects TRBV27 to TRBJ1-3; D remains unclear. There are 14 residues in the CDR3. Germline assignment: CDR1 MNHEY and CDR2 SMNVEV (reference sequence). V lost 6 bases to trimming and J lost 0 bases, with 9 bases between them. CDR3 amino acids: CASSPWYSGNTIYF. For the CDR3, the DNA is TGTGCCAGCAGCCCATGGTACTCTGGAAACACCATATATTTT.

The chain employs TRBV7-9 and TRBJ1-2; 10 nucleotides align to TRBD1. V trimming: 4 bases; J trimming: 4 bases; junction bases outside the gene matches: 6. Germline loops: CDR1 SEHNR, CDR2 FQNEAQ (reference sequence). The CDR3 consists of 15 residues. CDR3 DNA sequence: TGTGCCAGCAGCTCCGGACAGGGGGTTGGCTATGGCTACACCTTC. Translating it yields CASSSGQGVGYGYTF.